There are a few counts of the clone carrying this T cell receptor (beta chain). What it binds is not known. This record belongs to a study of shared clonotypes between healthy human individuals. TCRdb's copy holds only in-frame clones and misses some; the assay was immunoSEQ multiplex PCR. The data show approximately 350,000 clones, around 74% seen once. V was pared by 2 bases and J by 8 bases, with 15 bases between. The CDR3 covers 14 residues. The germline gives CDR1 KGHSH, CDR2 LQKENI. Whole-study findings and limits: Non-shared clonotypes showed lower generation probabilities than clonotypes common to all four donors.

The rearrangement uses TRBV18 and TRBJ1-2, with no clear D. The receptor's source is a man in his thirties or forties in good health. Input material: memory CD4+ T cells sorted from blood. As for subset: CD45RA-negative fraction. CDR3 nucleotides: TGTGCCAGCTCACCAAATTCTCCGGGAGTAGGCTACACCTTC. It codes for CASSPNSPGVGYTF.